A single sample is the source of the 20 T cell receptor beta chains below, sequenced in a study of blood T cells in healthy people across ages. Primers used in a second PCR of about 6 to 12 cycles were a sample-barcoded 5' primer and a J-beta primer mix. TCRdb reprocessed the 5' RACE reads via MiXCR and lists one record per CDR3 protein. The table lists hundreds of thousands of distinct CDR3 sequences, about 24% of them singletons. The source material was blood. The origin of the receptors is a man between 70 and 80 years old in good health.

The CDR3 coding sequence is TGTGCCAGCAGCGGTAGAAGGCCGGGACAGGGGTTTTTGGGGTACGAGCAGTACTTC. Its translation: CASSGRRPGQGFLGYEQYF. The genes are TRBV7-8 and TRBJ2-7, with 10 positions matching TRBD1. This CDR3 is built from 19 residues. V was clipped by 5 bases and J by 4 bases; unmatched bases: 20. Germline assignment: CDR1 SGHVS and CDR2 FQNEAQ.

With regard to this clonotype: The junction does not match germline at one end; this may be a read error. V usage is TRBV18 and J usage is TRBJ2-1, with 8 bases identical to TRBD2. Per the germline V gene, CDR1 is KGHSH and CDR2 is LQKENI. CDR3 length equals 15 residues. The CDR3 region is CASSPGSSGNNEQFF. The CDR3 DNA reads as TGTGCCAGTTCACCAGGGAGTAGCGGGAACAATGAGCAGTTCTTC. Using reference TRBV18 and TRBJ2-1 for the parts outside the CDR3, the full variable domain is NAGVMQNPRHLVRRRGQEARLRCSPMKGHSHVYWYRQLPEEGLKFMVYLQKENIIDESGMPKERFSAEFPKEGPSILRIQQVVRGDSAAYFCASSPGSSGNNEQFFGPGTRLTVL.

In this sample, this clonotype turned up many times. The chain combines TRBV5-6 with TRBJ2-7; D remains unclear. V lost 2 bases to trimming and J lost 2 bases, with 11 bases between them. Germline lookup yields CDR1 SGHDT and CDR2 YYEEEE. This CDR3 comprises 14 residues. In DNA form, the CDR3 reads TGTGCCAGCAGCTTTAGTTGGGAAGCCTACGAGCAGTACGTC. Translating it yields CASSFSWEAYEQYV.

This clonotype has only a few counts. This chain joins TRBV3-1 and TRBJ1-1; no reliable D call. The CDR3 spans 14 residues. Per germline, CDR1 LGHDT and CDR2 YNNKEL (reference sequence). V was clipped by 2 bases and J by 1 base, with 8 bases between them. Here the CDR3 reads CASSQLLGNTEAFF. The CDR3 coding sequence is TGTGCCAGCAGCCAACTCCTCGGGAACACTGAAGCTTTCTTT.

The genes are TRBV12-3 or TRBV12-4 and TRBJ1-1, with a tentative D call TRBD1 (5 bases). Trimming shortened V by 6 bases and J by 6 bases, and 14 bases separated the two germline ends. The CDR3 is 13 amino acids. CDR3 sequence (DNA): TGTGCCAGCAGGACCAGGGTTTTTGCTGAAGCTTTCTTT. Amino acids: CASRTRVFAEAFF.

This clonotype was seen ten or more times. This chain connects TRBV5-1 to TRBJ2-5; D perhaps matches TRBD2 (6 bases). Germline V gene data show CDR1 as SGHRS and CDR2 as YFSETQ. The CDR3 loop spans 15 amino acids. V was shortened by 0 bases and J by 4 bases, with 13 bases between the two germline ends. CDR3 residues: CASSLDSPGVETQYF. CDR3 coding DNA: TGCGCCAGCAGCTTGGATTCCCCGGGAGTAGAGACCCAGTACTTC.

J is TRBJ1-4 and V is TRBV4-1, with 10 bases identical to TRBD1. V lost 4 bases, J lost 6 bases, and 11 bases stayed unmatched. The CDR3 runs 17 residues. Germline CDR1 and CDR2: MGHRA and YSYEKL. The CDR3 sequence is CASSPQLDGTGDEKLFF. CDR3 sequence (DNA): TGCGCCAGCAGCCCACAACTTGACGGGACAGGGGATGAAAAACTGTTTTTT.

The rearrangement links TRBV12-3 or TRBV12-4 to TRBJ2-5; 11 nucleotides align to TRBD2. The J call may be mistaken, given a closer DNA end match to TRBJ2-1. This CDR3 spans 16 amino acids. The CDR3 DNA reads as TGTGCCAGCAGTGATATAGCGGGAGGGTTCGACAATGAGCAGTTCTTC. Its translation: CASSDIAGGFDNEQFF.

This clonotype turned up a few times. The J gene is TRBJ1-3, the V gene TRBV5-1; no clear D gene. V shed 1 base and J shed 2 bases, with 13 bases lying between them. The CDR3 consists of 16 residues. Germline CDR1 is SGHRS and CDR2 is YFSETQ. The CDR3 bases are TGCGCCAGCAGCTTGACCGACCTGAAGGCTGGAAACACCATATATTTT. Protein sequence: CASSLTDLKAGNTIYF.

The V and J genes are TRBV12-3 or TRBV12-4 and TRBJ2-7, with a possible D match to TRBD2 (6 bases). V was trimmed by 1 base and J by 7 bases, leaving 14 bases between them. This CDR3 region has 14 residues. The DNA for the CDR3 is TGTGCCAGCAGTTTAGACACTCCCGGGAGAGAGCAGTACTTC. This sequence encodes CASSLDTPGREQYF.

This clonotype showed up just a few times. The chain has TRBV12-3 or TRBV12-4 and TRBJ2-5; TRBD1 matches at 7 bases. This CDR3 contains 13 residues. After removal of 6 bases from V and 4 bases from J, the junction contained 5 bases not matched to a gene. The CDR3 DNA sequence: TGTGCCAGCAGAGACAGGGTATCAGAGACCCAGTACTTC. Its translation is CASRDRVSETQYF.

J is TRBJ2-4 and V is TRBV5-1; perhaps D is TRBD1 or TRBD2 (5 bases each). The CDR3 is 15 amino acids. Germline-derived CDR1 and CDR2 are SGHRS and YFSETQ. Trimming took 4 bases from V and 0 from J, leaving 11 bases between them. The CDR3: CASSLGPLAKNIQYF. The CDR3 DNA follows: TGCGCCAGCAGCCTGGGACCGTTAGCCAAAAACATTCAGTACTTC. The variable domain in full, with the rest retrieved from reference TRBV5-1 and TRBJ2-4, is KAGVTQTPRYLIKTRGQQVTLSCSPISGHRSVSWYQQTPGQGLQFLFEYFSETQRNKGNFPGRFSGRQFSNSRSEMNVSTLELGDSALYLCASSLGPLAKNIQYFGAGTRLSVL.

This chain links TRBV18 with TRBJ1-3; tentatively, D is TRBD1 (5 bases). Trimming stripped 4 bases from V and 2 bases from J, with 12 bases between. In germline, CDR1 is KGHSH, CDR2 LQKENI. CDR3 length equals 15 residues. Here the CDR3 reads CASSRTGVPGNTIYF. CDR3 nucleotide sequence: TGTGCCAGCTCACGTACGGGGGTACCTGGAAACACCATATATTTT.

This clonotype has a handful of counts. This chain connects TRBV27 to TRBJ2-2; 9 nucleotides align to TRBD1. CDR3 length equals 15 residues. V was clipped by 5 bases and J by 4 bases; unmatched bases: 5. The germline gives CDR1 MNHEY, CDR2 SMNVEV (reference sequence). The CDR3: CASSQNRGLTGELFF. Here the CDR3 DNA reads TGTGCCAGCAGTCAAAACAGGGGGCTCACCGGGGAGCTGTTTTTT.

The V and J genes are TRBV20-1 and TRBJ1-6; unclear D gene. Per the germline V gene, CDR1 is DFQATT and CDR2 is SNEGSKA (reference sequence). The CDR3 loop spans 14 amino acids. The germline V and J ends were trimmed by 3 bases and 0 bases, with 6 bases remaining between them. For the CDR3, the DNA is TGCAGTGCTAGGGGGAGCTCCTATAATTCACCCCTCCACTTT. Translated: CSARGSSYNSPLHF.

The chain is built from TRBV3-1 and TRBJ2-7; 8 bases agree with TRBD1. V was pared by 1 base and J by 3 bases, with 5 bases of the junction left unmatched. Germline V CDR1 and CDR2: LGHDT, YNNKEL (reference sequence). This CDR3 is built from 15 residues. This chain's CDR3 is CASSQVTGVVYEQYF. The CDR3 region has the DNA TGTGCCAGCAGCCAAGTGACAGGGGTAGTCTACGAGCAGTACTTC.

The chain couples TRBV6-5 to TRBJ2-5; 9 bases are shared with TRBD2. The DNA end is a closer match to TRBJ2-1, so the J assignment may be wrong. Germline V gene sequence: CDR1 MNHEY, CDR2 SVGAGI. CDR3 size: 15 residues. The CDR3 here is CASRIRLAVGNEQFF. CDR3 DNA: TGTGCCAGCAGGATTCGACTAGCGGTAGGCAATGAGCAGTTCTTC.

This chain joins TRBV12-3 or TRBV12-4 and TRBJ2-1, with 11 bases that match TRBD2. CDR3 length: 15 residues. The ends lost 6 bases at V and 4 bases at J; junction bases unmatched: 5. The CDR3 DNA sequence: TGTGCCAGCAGACGTAGCGGGGGGGCGTACAATGAGCAGTTCTTC. It specifies CASRRSGGAYNEQFF.

The genes are TRBV6-5 and TRBJ2-3; 13 bases are shared with TRBD2. Trimming at V came to 2 bases and at J to 5 bases, leaving 10 bases not matched to a gene. Germline V gives CDR1 MNHEY, CDR2 SVGAGI. This CDR3 spans 18 amino acids. CDR3 loop: CASSYTTRTSGSGDTQYF. CDR3 nucleotides: TGTGCCAGCAGTTACACCACACGGACTAGCGGGAGTGGAGATACGCAGTATTTT.

This clonotype was found many times. The chain couples TRBV29-1 to TRBJ2-7; weak D call: TRBD1 (6 bases). The CDR3 is made up of 13 amino acids. V lost 8 bases and J 2 bases, leaving 16 bases between the germline ends. Looked up from germline, CDR1 is SQVTM and CDR2 is ANQGSEA. The CDR3, as DNA: TGCAGCTTCCCGGGACACTTAGCCTACGAGCAGTACTTC. It specifies CSFPGHLAYEQYF.